This is a list of T cell receptor beta chains from one sample in a study of long-term antiretroviral therapy in people with HIV. Clones were sequenced by immunoSEQ multiplex PCR, and TCRdb holds only the in-frame ones, with some missing. The table records 40,000 to 45,000 clones, 90% to 95% of them present only once. This sample comprised unsorted PBMCs, obtained 3.7 years after starting antiretroviral therapy. Every receptor here comes from a woman aged 45 to 65 with HIV. Both conserved end residues are part of each CDR3. A D gene is named only where the DNA matches it firmly. Some rows have no size entry. The others give once, few or many, or a class for an expanded clone.

clone size	J gene	D gene	V gene	CDR3 protein	CDR3 DNA
-	TRBJ2-4	-	TRBV6-1	CASSESLGAAKNIQYF	TGTGCCAGCAGTGAATCACTAGGGGCAGCCAAAAACATTCAGTACTTC
-	TRBJ1-1	-	TRBV9	CASSRTGLNTEAFF	TGTGCCAGCAGCCGAACGGGGCTGAACACTGAAGCTTTCTTT
-	TRBJ1-6	-	TRBV5-6	CASQLGAPGNSPLHF	TGTGCCAGCCAGCTTGGTGCCCCTGGTAATTCACCCCTCCACTTT
-	TRBJ1-1	TRBD1	TRBV29-1	CSVGQGAGGTEAFF	TGCAGCGTTGGACAGGGGGCTGGGGGCACTGAAGCTTTCTTT
once	TRBJ2-7	-	TRBV6-5	CASSGNSVSSYEQYF	TGTGCCAGCAGTGGAAACAGCGTAAGCTCCTACGAGCAGTACTTC
-	TRBJ2-7	-	TRBV23-1	CASSQGGSYEQYF	TGCGCCAGCAGTCAGGGAGGCTCCTACGAGCAGTACTTC
-	TRBJ2-1	TRBD1	TRBV5-1	CASSLQGQGDEQFF	TGCGCCAGCAGCTTGCAGGGACAGGGGGATGAGCAGTTCTTC
-	TRBJ1-1	-	TRBV7-8	CASSLVTGPTEAFF	TGTGCCAGCAGCTTAGTCACGGGGCCCACTGAAGCTTTCTTT
-	TRBJ1-4	-	TRBV28	CASSLDRSRRDEKLFF	TGTGCCAGCAGTTTAGACAGGTCCAGACGGGATGAAAAACTGTTTTTT
-	TRBJ1-6	TRBD1	TRBV9	CASSLGGAYSPLHF	TGTGCCAGCAGCCTAGGGGGCGCGTATTCACCCCTCCACTTT
-	TRBJ2-1	-	TRBV4-1	CASSQVGSSYNEQFF	TGCGCCAGCAGCCAAGTCGGCAGCTCGTACAATGAGCAGTTCTTC